This T cell receptor beta chain was captured in a study of radiotherapy plus CTLA-4 blockade in lung cancer (dated by TCRdb to 2016 to 2018). For context, the study as a whole: Among enrolled patients, roughly 20% had an objective response and roughly 30% reached disease control.

In this study, focal radiation therapy paired with CTLA-4 blockade (ipilimumab) was tested in patients who had chemo-refractory metastatic non-small-cell lung cancer. The library was prepared using the immunoSEQ multiplex PCR assay. This is the immuneACCESS table as TCRdb keeps it, with only in-frame sequences that have V and J called. A part of the clones is gone; compared with another copy, unresolved V genes explain less than half, and the rest is unexplained. This sample is represented by around 37,000 clones; under 85% of them were singletons. The ten biggest clones cover 13% to 15% of the sample. About this clone itself: This clone's antigen is unknown. No per-base quality is available; no much larger clone lies one base away.

Study-level results and caveats: TCR clones derived from tumors expanded in peripheral blood after treatment with radiotherapy and ipilimumab. The strongest predictors of response, as reported, were early dynamic changes in blood T cell clones along with a rise in serum interferon-beta after radiation.

The clonotype originates from a human donor with non-small cell lung cancer that progressed on radiotherapy plus ipilimumab. Sequenced here: peripheral blood, sampled from a patient treated with radiotherapy plus ipilimumab.

The bases read TGTGCCAGCAGTTACGGGGGCTGGGACAATGAGCAGTTCTTC. It translates to CASSYGGWDNEQFF. The chain joins TRBV6-6 to TRBJ2-1; a tentative D call is TRBD1 (6 bases match). CDR1 and CDR2, looked up from the germline V gene (reference sequence), are MNHNY and SVGAGI. At the junction V is shortened by 2 bases and J by 5 bases, with 10 bases in between. From the cysteine up to the phenylalanine, the CDR3 has a length of 14 residues. Of the read, only the CDR3 DNA is kept; its 42 bases are in frame from base 1.